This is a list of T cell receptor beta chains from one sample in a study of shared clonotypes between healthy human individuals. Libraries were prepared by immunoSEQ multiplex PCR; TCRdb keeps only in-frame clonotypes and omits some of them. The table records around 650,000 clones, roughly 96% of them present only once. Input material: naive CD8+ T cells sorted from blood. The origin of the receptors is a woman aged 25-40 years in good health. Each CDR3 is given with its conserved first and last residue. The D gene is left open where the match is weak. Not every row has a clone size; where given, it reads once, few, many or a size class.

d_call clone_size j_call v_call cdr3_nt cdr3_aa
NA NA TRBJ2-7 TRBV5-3 TGTGCCAGAACTCTCTCGGCCCACAGGGTATCCTACGAGCAGTACTTC CARTLSAHRVSYEQYF
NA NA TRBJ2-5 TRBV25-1 TGTGCCAGCAGTGACCTACGGGGAGTAGAGGAGACCCAGTACTTC CASSDLRGVEETQYF
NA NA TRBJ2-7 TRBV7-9 TGTGCCAGCACCCCCTGGCAGGGGCCCTACGAGCAGTACTTC CASTPWQGPYEQYF
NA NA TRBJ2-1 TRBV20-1 TGCAGTGCTAACAGGGATAATGAGCAGTTCTTC CSANRDNEQFF
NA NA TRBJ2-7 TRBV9 TGTGCCAGCAGCCCGACGGCGGGTGGGGAGTACGAGCAGTACTTC CASSPTAGGEYEQYF
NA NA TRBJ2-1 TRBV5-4 TGTGCCAGCAGCTGGGGAGCCAATGAGCAGTTCTTC CASSWGANEQFF
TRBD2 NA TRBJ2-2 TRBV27 TGTGCCAGCAGTTTACTACTAGCGGGAGGGCCAGCGGGCGGGGAGCTGTTTTTT CASSLLLAGGPAGGELFF
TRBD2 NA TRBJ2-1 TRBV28 TGTGCCAGCAGTCGGACTAGCGGGAGGGCGTCCTGGGGGCACGAGCAGTTCTTC CASSRTSGRASWGHEQFF
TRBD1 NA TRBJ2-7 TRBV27 TGTGCCAGCGGACAGGGGGCGTCCTACGAGCAGTACTTC CASGQGASYEQYF
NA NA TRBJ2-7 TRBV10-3 TGTGCCACCGAGGACGGCTCAACTACCTACGAGCAGTACTTC CATEDGSTTYEQYF
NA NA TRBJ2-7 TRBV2 TGTGCCAGCAAGGGGGAATCCTACGAGCAGTACTTC CASKGESYEQYF
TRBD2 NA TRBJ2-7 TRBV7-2 TGTGCCAGCAGCTACGACGCAGCGGGAGTATACGAGCAGTACTTC CASSYDAAGVYEQYF
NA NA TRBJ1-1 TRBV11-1 TGTGCCAGCAGTTCTGGACCGGGCACTGAAGCTTTCTTT CASSSGPGTEAFF
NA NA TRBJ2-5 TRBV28 TGTGCCAGCAGTTTAAATCGGAGGGTAGAGACCCAGTACTTC CASSLNRRVETQYF
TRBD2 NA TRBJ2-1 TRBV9 TGTGCCAGCAGCGTTACTAGCGGGCTGTTTGATGAGCAGTTCTTC CASSVTSGLFDEQFF
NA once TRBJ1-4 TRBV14 TGTGCCAGCAGCCAAGAACAGGAAAATGAAAAACTGTTTTTT CASSQEQENEKLFF